This TCR beta chain was identified during a study of T cell responses to AZD1222 COVID-19 vaccine. Turning to the study itself: Analyses pooled second doses at about 4 or about 12 weeks. Study conclusions and caveats: After the peak T cell response, and only then, were repertoires sampled. It should be noted that donors were predominantly white British and more often female, and clonal diversity was possibly underestimated. Spike-specific TCR depth and breadth grew after two AZD1222 doses.

Assay used: immunoSEQ multiplex PCR; TCRdb lists only in-frame clones, some missing. Here the sample spans about 120,000 clones, around 82% being singletons. Germline CDR1 reads SGHNT; CDR2 reads YENEEA. The CDR3 sequence is 15 residues long. The V gene lost 1 base and the J gene lost 0 bases, with 7 bases spanning the gap. Concerning this clone: Its antigen is unidentified.

The chain joins TRBV11-3 to TRBJ2-1; D call uncertain. Source: peripheral blood, taken on day 0 of AZD1222 vaccination. The sequence came from an adult in good health. The CDR3 is CASSLVDTSYNEQFF. CDR3 DNA sequence: TGTGCCAGCAGCTTAGTGGATACCTCCTACAATGAGCAGTTCTTC.